The entry below gives a single T cell receptor (beta chain) sequence along with its context. Its antigen is not known. Other nucleotide sequences in the sample specify the same CDR3. The sample belongs to a study of T cell responses to AZD1222 COVID-19 vaccine. Across the whole study: Timing groups of about 4 and about 12 weeks for second doses were pooled. The study's findings and limits: In the spike-specific TCR repertoire, nearly half reportedly target unmutated variant regions. When two AZD1222 doses had been given, Spike-specific TCR breadth and depth rose.

TCRdb keeps only in-frame clones here, not all; method: immunoSEQ multiplex PCR. The table lists 92,000 or so clones, about 90% of them singletons. Germline V gene data show CDR1 as MNHEY and CDR2 as SMNVEV (reference sequence). CDR3 length: 11 residues. V gave up 3 bases and J gave up 4 bases, with 1 base separating them. This clonotype was sampled from an adult in good health. The sequences come from peripheral blood, collected on day 0 of AZD1222 vaccination. The chain uses TRBV27 and TRBJ2-1, with unresolved D. CDR3 in amino acids: CASSLYNEQFF. CDR3 coding DNA: TGTGCCAGCAGTTTGTACAATGAGCAGTTCTTC.